This entry describes one T cell receptor (beta chain). Selected positively for CCR7 and CD45RO-negative, naive CD8 cells excluded terminally differentiated effector memory CD45RA+ cells. This record comes from a study of shared clonotypes between healthy human individuals. Study-level background: CD4 naive cells filled three plates per donor, CD4 memory three, CD8 naive two and CD8 memory one.

The CDR3 is 14 residues long. Germline V gene data show CDR1 as PRHDT and CDR2 as FYEKMQ (reference sequence). V was clipped by 4 bases and J by 4 bases, with 11 bases between them. This table comes from immunoSEQ multiplex PCR, and its TCRdb copy is limited to in-frame clones, with some not included. Among 1.5 million to 2.5 million clones listed, 85% to 95% were seen once. The specimen sequenced was naive CD8+ T cells sorted from blood. The rearrangement links TRBV13 to TRBJ2-1, with D maybe TRBD2 (6 bases). The clonotype was recovered from a young man in good health. The CDR3 here is CASSSSGTYNEQFF. The CDR3 DNA reads TGTGCCAGCAGCTCATCCGGGACTTACAATGAGCAGTTCTTC.